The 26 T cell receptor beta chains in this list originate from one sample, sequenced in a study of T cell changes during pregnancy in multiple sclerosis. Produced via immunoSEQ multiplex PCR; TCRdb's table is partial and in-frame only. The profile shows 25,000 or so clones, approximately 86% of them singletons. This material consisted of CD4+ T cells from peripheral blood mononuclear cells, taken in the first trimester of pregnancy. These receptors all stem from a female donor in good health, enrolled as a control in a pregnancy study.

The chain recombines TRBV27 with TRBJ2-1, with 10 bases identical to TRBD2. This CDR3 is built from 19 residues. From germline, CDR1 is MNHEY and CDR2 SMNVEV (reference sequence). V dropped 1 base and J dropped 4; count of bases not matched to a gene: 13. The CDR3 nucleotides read TGTGCCAGCAGTTTATTGGCTAGCGGGAGCCTCAAGCCTTACAATGAGCAGTTCTTC. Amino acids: CASSLLASGSLKPYNEQFF.

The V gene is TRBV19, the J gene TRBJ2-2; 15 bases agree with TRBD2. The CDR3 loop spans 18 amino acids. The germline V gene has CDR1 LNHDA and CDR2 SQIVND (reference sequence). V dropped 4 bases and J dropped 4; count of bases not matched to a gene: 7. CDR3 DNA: TGTGCCAGTAGTAAGGGACTAGCGGGAGGTGGGGGCACCGGGGAGCTGTTTTTT. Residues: CASSKGLAGGGGTGELFF.

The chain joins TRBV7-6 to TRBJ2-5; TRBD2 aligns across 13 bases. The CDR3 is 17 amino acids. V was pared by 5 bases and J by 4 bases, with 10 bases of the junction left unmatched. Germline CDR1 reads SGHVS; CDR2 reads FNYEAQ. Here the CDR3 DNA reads TGTGCCAGCAGCACCACCGGGACTAGCGGGGTAGGAGAGACCCAGTACTTC. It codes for CASSTTGTSGVGETQYF.

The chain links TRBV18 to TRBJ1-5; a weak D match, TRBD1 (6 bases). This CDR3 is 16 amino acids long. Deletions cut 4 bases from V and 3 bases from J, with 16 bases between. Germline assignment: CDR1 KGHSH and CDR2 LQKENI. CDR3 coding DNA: TGTGCCAGCTCACTCCAGGGAACAGGGAACAATCAGCCCCAGCATTTT. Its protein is CASSLQGTGNNQPQHF.

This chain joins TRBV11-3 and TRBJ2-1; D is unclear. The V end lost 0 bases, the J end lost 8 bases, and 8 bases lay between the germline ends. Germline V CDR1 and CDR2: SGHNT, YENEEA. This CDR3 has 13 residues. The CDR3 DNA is TGTGCCAGCAGCTTAGAAGATGTAGATGAGCAGTTCTTC. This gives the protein CASSLEDVDEQFF.

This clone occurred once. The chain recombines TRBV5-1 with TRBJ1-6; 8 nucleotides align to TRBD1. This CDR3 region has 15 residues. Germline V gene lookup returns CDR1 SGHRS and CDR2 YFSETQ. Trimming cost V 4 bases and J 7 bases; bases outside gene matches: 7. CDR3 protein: CASSIGNRGNSPLHF. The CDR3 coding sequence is TGCGCCAGCAGCATTGGAAACAGGGGGAATTCACCCCTCCACTTT. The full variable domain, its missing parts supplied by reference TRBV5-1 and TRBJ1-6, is KAGVTQTPRYLIKTRGQQVTLSCSPISGHRSVSWYQQTPGQGLQFLFEYFSETQRNKGNFPGRFSGRQFSNSRSEMNVSTLELGDSALYLCASSIGNRGNSPLHFGNGTRLTVT.

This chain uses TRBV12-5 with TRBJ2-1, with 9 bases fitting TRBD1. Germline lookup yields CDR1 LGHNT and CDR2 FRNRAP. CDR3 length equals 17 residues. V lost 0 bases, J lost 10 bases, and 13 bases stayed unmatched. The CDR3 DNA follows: TGTGCTAGTGGTTTGGTGACCCGGGACAGGGTAGATGGGGAGCAGTTCTTC. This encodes CASGLVTRDRVDGEQFF.

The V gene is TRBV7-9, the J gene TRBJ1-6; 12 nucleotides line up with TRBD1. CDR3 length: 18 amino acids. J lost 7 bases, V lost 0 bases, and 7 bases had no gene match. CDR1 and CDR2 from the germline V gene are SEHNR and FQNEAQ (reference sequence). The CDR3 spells CASSLAGTGGLQNSPLHF. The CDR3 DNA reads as TGTGCCAGCAGCTTAGCGGGGACAGGGGGCCTCCAAAATTCACCCCTCCACTTT.

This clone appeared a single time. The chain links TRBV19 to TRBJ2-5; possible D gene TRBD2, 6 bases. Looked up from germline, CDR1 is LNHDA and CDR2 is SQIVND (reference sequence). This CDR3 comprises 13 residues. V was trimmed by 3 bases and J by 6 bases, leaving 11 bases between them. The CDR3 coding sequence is TGTGCCAGTAGTATGGAGGGTAGGAAGACCCAGTACTTC. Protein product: CASSMEGRKTQYF.

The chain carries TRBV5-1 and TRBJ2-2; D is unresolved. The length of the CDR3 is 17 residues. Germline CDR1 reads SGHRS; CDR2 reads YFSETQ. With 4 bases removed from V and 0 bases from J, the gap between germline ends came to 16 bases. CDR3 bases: TGCGCCAGCAGCCCGAGACGACTCCGCGCGAACACCGGGGAGCTGTTTTTT. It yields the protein CASSPRRLRANTGELFF. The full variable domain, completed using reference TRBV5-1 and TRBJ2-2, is KAGVTQTPRYLIKTRGQQVTLSCSPISGHRSVSWYQQTPGQGLQFLFEYFSETQRNKGNFPGRFSGRQFSNSRSEMNVSTLELGDSALYLCASSPRRLRANTGELFFGEGSRLTVL.

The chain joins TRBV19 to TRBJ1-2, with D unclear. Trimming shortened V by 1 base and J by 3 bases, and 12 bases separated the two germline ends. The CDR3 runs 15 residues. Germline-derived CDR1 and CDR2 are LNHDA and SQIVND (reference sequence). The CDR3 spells CASSIAYGEDYGYTF. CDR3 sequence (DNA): TGTGCCAGTAGTATAGCCTATGGGGAGGACTATGGCTACACCTTC.

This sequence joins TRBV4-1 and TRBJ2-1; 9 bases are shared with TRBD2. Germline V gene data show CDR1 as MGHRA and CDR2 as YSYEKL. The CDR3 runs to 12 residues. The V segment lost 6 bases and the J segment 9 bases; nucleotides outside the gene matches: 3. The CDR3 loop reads CASRRGRGEQFF. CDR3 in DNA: TGCGCCAGCAGGCGCGGGAGGGGTGAGCAGTTCTTC.

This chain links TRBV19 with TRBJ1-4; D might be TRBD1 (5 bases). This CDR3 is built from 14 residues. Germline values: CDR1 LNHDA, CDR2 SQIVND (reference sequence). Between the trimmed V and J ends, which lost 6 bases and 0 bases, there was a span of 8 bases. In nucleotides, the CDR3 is TGTGCCAGTAGGCTGACAGCAACTAATGAAAAACTGTTTTTT. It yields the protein CASRLTATNEKLFF.

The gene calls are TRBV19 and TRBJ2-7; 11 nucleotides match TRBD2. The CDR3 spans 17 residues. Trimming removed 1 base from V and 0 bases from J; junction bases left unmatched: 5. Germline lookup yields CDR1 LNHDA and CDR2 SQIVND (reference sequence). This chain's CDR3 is CASSIVGTSGSSYEQYF. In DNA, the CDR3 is TGTGCCAGTAGTATAGTCGGGACTAGCGGCAGCTCCTACGAGCAGTACTTC.

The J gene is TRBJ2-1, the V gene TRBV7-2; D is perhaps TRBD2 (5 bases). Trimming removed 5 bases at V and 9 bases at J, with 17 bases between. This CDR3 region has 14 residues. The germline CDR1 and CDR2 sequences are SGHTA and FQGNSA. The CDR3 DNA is TGTGCCAGCAGCCCCAAGAATAGGAGGAGTGAGCAGTTCTTC. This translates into CASSPKNRRSEQFF.

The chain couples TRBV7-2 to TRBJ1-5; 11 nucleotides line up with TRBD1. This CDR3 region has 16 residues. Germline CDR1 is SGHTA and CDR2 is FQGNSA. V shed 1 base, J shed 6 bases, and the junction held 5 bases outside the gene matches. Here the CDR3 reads CASSLEWGTGGQPQHF. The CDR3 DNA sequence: TGTGCCAGCAGCTTAGAGTGGGGGACAGGGGGTCAGCCCCAGCATTTT.

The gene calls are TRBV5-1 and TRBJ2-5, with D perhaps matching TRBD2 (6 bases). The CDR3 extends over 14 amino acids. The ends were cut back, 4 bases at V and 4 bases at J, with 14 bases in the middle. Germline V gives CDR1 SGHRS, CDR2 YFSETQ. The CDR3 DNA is TGCGCCAGCAGCCTGGGGCAGGGAGGAGAGACCCAGTACTTC. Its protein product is CASSLGQGGETQYF. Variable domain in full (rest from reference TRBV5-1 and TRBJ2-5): KAGVTQTPRYLIKTRGQQVTLSCSPISGHRSVSWYQQTPGQGLQFLFEYFSETQRNKGNFPGRFSGRQFSNSRSEMNVSTLELGDSALYLCASSLGQGGETQYFGPGTRLLVL.

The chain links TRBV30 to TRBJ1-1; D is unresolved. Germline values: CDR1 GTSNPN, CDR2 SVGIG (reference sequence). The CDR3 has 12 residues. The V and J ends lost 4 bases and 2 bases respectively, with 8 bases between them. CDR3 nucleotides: TGTGCCTGGATGCGGGATAACACTGAAGCTTTCTTT. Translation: CAWMRDNTEAFF.

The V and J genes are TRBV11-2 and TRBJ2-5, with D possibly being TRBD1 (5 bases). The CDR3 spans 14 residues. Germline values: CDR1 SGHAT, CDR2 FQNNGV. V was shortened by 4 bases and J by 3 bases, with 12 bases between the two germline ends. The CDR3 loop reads CASSSMQGKETQYF. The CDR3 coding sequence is TGTGCCAGCAGCTCGATGCAGGGAAAAGAGACCCAGTACTTC.

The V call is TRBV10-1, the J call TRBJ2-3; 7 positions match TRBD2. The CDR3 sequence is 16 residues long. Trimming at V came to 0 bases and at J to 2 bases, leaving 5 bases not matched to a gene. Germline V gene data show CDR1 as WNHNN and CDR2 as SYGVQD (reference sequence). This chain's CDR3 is CASSESRLAATDTQYF. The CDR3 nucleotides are TGCGCCAGCAGTGAGTCGCGGCTAGCGGCCACAGATACGCAGTATTTT.

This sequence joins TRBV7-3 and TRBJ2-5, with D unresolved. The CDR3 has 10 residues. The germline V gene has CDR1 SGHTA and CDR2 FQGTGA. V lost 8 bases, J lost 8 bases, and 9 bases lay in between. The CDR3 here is CASPVSTQYF. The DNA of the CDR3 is TGTGCCAGCCCTGTTAGTACCCAGTACTTC.

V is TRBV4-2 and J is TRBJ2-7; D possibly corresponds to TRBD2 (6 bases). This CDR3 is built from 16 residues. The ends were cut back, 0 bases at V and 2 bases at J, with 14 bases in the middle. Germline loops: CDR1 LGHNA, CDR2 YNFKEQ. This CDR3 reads CASSQDRESRPYEQYF. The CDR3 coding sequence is TGTGCCAGCAGCCAAGATCGGGAGTCGAGGCCCTACGAGCAGTACTTC.

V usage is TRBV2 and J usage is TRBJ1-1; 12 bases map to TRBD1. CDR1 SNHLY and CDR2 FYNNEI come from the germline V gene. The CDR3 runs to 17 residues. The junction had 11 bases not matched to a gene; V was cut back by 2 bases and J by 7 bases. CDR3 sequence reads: CASSETLGQGARGEAFF. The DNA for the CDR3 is TGTGCCAGCAGTGAAACCCTGGGACAGGGGGCGCGAGGTGAAGCTTTCTTT.

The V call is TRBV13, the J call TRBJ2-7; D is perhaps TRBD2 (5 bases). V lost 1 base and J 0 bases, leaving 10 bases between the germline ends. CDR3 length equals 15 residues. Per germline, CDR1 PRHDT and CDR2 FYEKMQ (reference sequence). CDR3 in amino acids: CASSLVAGSSYEQYF. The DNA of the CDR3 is TGTGCCAGCAGCTTAGTGGCGGGTAGCTCCTACGAGCAGTACTTC.

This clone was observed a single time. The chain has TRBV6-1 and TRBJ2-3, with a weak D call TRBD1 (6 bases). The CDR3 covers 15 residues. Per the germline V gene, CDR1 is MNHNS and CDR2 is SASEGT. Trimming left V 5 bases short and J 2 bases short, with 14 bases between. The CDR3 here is CASSSTGTVTDTQYF. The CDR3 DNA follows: TGTGCCAGCAGTTCTACAGGGACCGTCACAGATACGCAGTATTTT.

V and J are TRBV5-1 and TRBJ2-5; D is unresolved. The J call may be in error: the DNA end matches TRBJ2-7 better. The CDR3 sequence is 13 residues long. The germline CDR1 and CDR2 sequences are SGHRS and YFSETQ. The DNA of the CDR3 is TGCGCCAGCAGCTTGACAGAGACCTACGAGCAGTACTTC. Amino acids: CASSLTETYEQYF.